What follows are 2 T cell receptor beta chains derived from one specimen sequenced in a study of technical replicates of blood from a handful of donors. Profiling relied on immunoSEQ multiplex PCR, and the TCRdb table lists in-frame clones only, not all of them. The profile covers over 50,000 clones, with 85% to 95% appearing a single time and around 4% taken by the ten largest. The sample consisted of PBMCs. These receptors were obtained from a human donor in good health. Some clones in this sample may be carry-over from other donors' samples.

V usage is TRBV6-6 and J usage is TRBJ1-2; 7 bases line up with TRBD1. CDR1 and CDR2 from the germline V gene are MNHNY and SVGAGI (reference sequence). Trimming removed 0 bases from V and 3 bases from J; junction bases left unmatched: 4. CDR3 length: 15 amino acids. In DNA, the CDR3 is TGTGCCAGCAGTTACTCAGGGACAGCGCACTATGGCTACACCTTC. This encodes CASSYSGTAHYGYTF.

This sequence joins TRBV5-1 and TRBJ2-7, with 7 bases lining up with TRBD2. CDR1 is SGHRS and CDR2 is YFSETQ in the germline V gene. The CDR3 is made up of 16 amino acids. With 4 bases clipped from V and 0 bases from J, the junction kept 10 bases outside the gene matches. CDR3 protein: CASSRTVGGSSYEQYF. The CDR3 DNA sequence: TGCGCCAGCAGCCGCACGGTGGGCGGGAGCTCCTACGAGCAGTACTTC.